This T cell receptor beta chain comes out of a study of vaccination and CD4 T cells after COVID-19. General study points: Spike mono-reactive status applied to 304 of 307 vaccine-specific clones in convalescent patients.

Treatment denoted: approximately 9-day PBMC culture with coronavirus spike peptide pools or control peptides (ViraFEST assay). Half of the medium was exchanged for fresh IL-2 medium, first on day 3 and then on day 7. Germline-derived CDR1 and CDR2 are SEHNR and FQNEAQ (reference sequence). The CDR3 is 18 residues long. This clonotype was found once. As yet, its antigen is unknown. At one end the junction does not follow the germline gene, possibly because of a read error. CD4+ T cells that had been cultured provided DNA sequenced with the Oncomine TCR Beta short-read assay. TCRdb redid the calling of the PCR reads with MiXCR, one entry per CDR3 protein. The sample contains more than 14,000 distinct CDR3 sequences, roughly two fifths of which appear only once.

This rearrangement joins TRBV7-9 to TRBJ1-2; 11 bases map to TRBD1. The sample comprised CD4+ T cells from blood, cultured in vitro. The receptor's source is a human donor who had recovered from COVID-19. The CDR3 region is CASSFGGTGGLRGYGYTF. The DNA for the CDR3 is TGCGCCAGCAGCTTCGGCGGGACAGGGGGGCTGCGAGGCTATGGCTACACCTTC.